This T cell receptor beta chain was found in a study of CD8+ T cells in alopecia areata. Regarding the study as a whole: Tofacitinib significantly reduced both scalp clonality and expanded CD8+ clones among the top 100.

After isolation, RNA underwent reverse transcription to generate cDNA as the sequencing template. Libraries were prepared by immunoSEQ multiplex PCR; TCRdb keeps only in-frame clonotypes and omits some of them. The sample carries roughly 98,000 clones, approximately 66% recorded once. Trimming shortened V by 3 bases and J by 0 bases, and 8 bases separated the two germline ends. CDR1 and CDR2 (germline): MNHEY, SMNVEV (reference sequence). The CDR3 sequence is 15 residues long. Documented treatment: oral pan-JAK inhibitor, 5-10 mg twice daily. Peripheral blood, together with lesional scalp punch biopsies, was collected from alopecia areata patients. As for this clone: Its target is not known.

Specimen: CD8+ T cells sorted from blood, collected at week 4, from a patient treated with tofacitinib. The clonotype comes from a human donor with alopecia areata. J is TRBJ2-2 and V is TRBV27; TRBD1 might be the D (5 bases). CDR3 nucleotides: TGTGCCAGCAGTTTTGGACACCCGAACACCGGGGAGCTGTTTTTT. It specifies CASSFGHPNTGELFF.